The 21 T cell receptor beta chains in this list originate from one sample, sequenced in a study of T-cell reconstitution after alpha-beta-depleted transplantation in children (dated by TCRdb to about 2016). Per the publication, the treatment or condition label means: allogeneic hematopoietic cell transplantation with graft depleted of TCRalphabeta T cells and CD19 B cells. The library was produced with PCR. TCRdb names Illumina HiSeq 2500 as the instrument used. TCR library preparation used molecular barcoding, with unique molecular identifiers applied to normalize quantification of the TCRbeta repertoire. TCRdb reanalyzed the raw reads on its own, using fastp at Q25 for trimming and MiXCR for clone calling, and kept in-frame beta chains. For every CDR3 protein sequence, its rows merge into one entry that carries the most common genes and DNA. In all, the sample holds hundreds of thousands of distinct CDR3 sequences, and 10% to 15% of those were seen once. The leading ten clones occupy 0.79% of the sample.

This material consisted of PBMCs, taken before TCRalphabeta/CD19-depleted stem cell transplant. All receptors come from a girl between 2 and 10 years old with congenital amegakaryocytic thrombocytopenia, due to receive a stem cell transplant.

This clonotype has at least ten counts. V usage is TRBV20-1 and J usage is TRBJ2-3, with 11 bases aligning to TRBD2. This CDR3 comprises 16 residues. Germline loops: CDR1 DFQATT, CDR2 SNEGSKA (reference sequence). J was trimmed by 3 bases and V by 1 base; bases with no gene match: 6. The CDR3 spells CSARVTSGKGTDTQYF. Here the CDR3 DNA reads TGCAGTGCTAGAGTGACTAGCGGGAAGGGGACAGATACGCAGTATTTT.

This clonotype came up a few times. The CDR3 loop is CASSKTAGAEKLFF. CDR3 DNA: TGTGCCAGCAGTAAGACGGCTGGAGCTGAAAAACTGTTTTTT. The chain employs TRBV28 and TRBJ1-4, with no clear D. The CDR3 runs 14 residues. V lost 5 bases to trimming and J lost 7 bases, with 14 bases between them. Germline CDR1 reads MDHEN; CDR2 reads SYDVKM.

This clonotype has ten or more counts. This chain uses TRBV20-1 with TRBJ2-7; D not certain. This CDR3 contains 13 residues. The germline V and J ends were trimmed by 1 base and 0 bases, with 7 bases remaining between them. Germline V gene sequence: CDR1 DFQATT, CDR2 SNEGSKA (reference sequence). CDR3 amino acids: CSARGQNSYEQYF. As DNA, the CDR3 is TGCAGTGCTAGAGGCCAGAACTCCTACGAGCAGTACTTC.

The chain carries TRBV12-3 or TRBV12-4 and TRBJ2-4; 9 bases are shared with TRBD2. V shed 5 bases, J shed 5 bases, and the junction held 4 bases outside the gene matches. There are 14 residues in the CDR3. Here the CDR3 DNA reads TGTGCCAGCAGTGATGCGGGGGGGGAAAACATTCAGTACTTC. This codes for CASSDAGGENIQYF.

This chain uses TRBV3-1 with TRBJ1-6; TRBD1 aligns across 8 bases. Germline V gene sequence: CDR1 LGHDT, CDR2 YNNKEL (reference sequence). This CDR3 is 16 amino acids long. J lost 7 bases, V lost 3 bases, and 8 bases had no gene match. In DNA, the CDR3 is TGTGCCAGCAGCCAGCACTCAGGGGGCGGGAATTCACCCCTCCACTTT. As protein: CASSQHSGGGNSPLHF.

Many counts were recorded for this clonotype. V usage is TRBV15 and J usage is TRBJ1-1; D unclear. CDR1 and CDR2 (germline): LNHNV, YYDKDF (reference sequence). Trimming cost V 5 bases and J 3 bases, with 10 bases left between them. The CDR3 length is 13 residues. The CDR3 DNA is TGTGCCACCAGCGCTCGGGCCTACACTGAAGCTTTCTTT. Translating it yields CATSARAYTEAFF.

The V and J genes are TRBV5-1 and TRBJ1-1; 7 bases are shared with TRBD1. The ends lost 4 bases at V and 4 bases at J; junction bases unmatched: 7. This CDR3 comprises 14 residues. Germline V CDR1 and CDR2: SGHRS, YFSETQ. CDR3 sequence (DNA): TGCGCCAGCAGCGGGACGACAGGGACCACTGAAGCTTTCTTT. This codes for CASSGTTGTTEAFF.

This clonotype was seen repeatedly, ten times or more. This chain uses TRBV5-1 with TRBJ1-1; perhaps TRBD1 as D (5 bases). The V gene lost 0 bases and the J gene lost 8 bases, with 11 bases spanning the gap. The CDR3 consists of 13 residues. The germline V gene has CDR1 SGHRS and CDR2 YFSETQ. The DNA of the CDR3 is TGCGCCAGCAGCTTGGCCAGGGTGGAGGAAGCTTTCTTT. This encodes CASSLARVEEAFF. Together with reference TRBV5-1 and TRBJ1-1, the CDR3 gives the full variable domain: KAGVTQTPRYLIKTRGQQVTLSCSPISGHRSVSWYQQTPGQGLQFLFEYFSETQRNKGNFPGRFSGRQFSNSRSEMNVSTLELGDSALYLCASSLARVEEAFFGQGTRLTVV.

The rearrangement uses TRBV7-9 and TRBJ2-7; D remains ambiguous. The CDR3 sequence is 13 residues long. Germline CDR1 reads SEHNR; CDR2 reads FQNEAQ (reference sequence). Trimming removed 5 bases at V and 0 bases at J, with 8 bases between. CDR3 amino acids: CASSAVHSYEQYF. The DNA of the CDR3 is TGTGCCAGCAGCGCAGTCCACTCCTACGAGCAGTACTTC.

The chain employs TRBV28 and TRBJ2-7; 12 nucleotides agree with TRBD2. The J segment lost 5 bases and the V segment lost 5 bases, leaving 4 bases of the junction unmatched. The CDR3 totals 14 residues. Germline CDR1 is MDHEN and CDR2 is SYDVKM. The CDR3 loop is CASSPGLAGHEQYF. Here the CDR3 DNA reads TGTGCCAGCAGTCCCGGACTAGCGGGACACGAGCAGTACTTC.

This clonotype was recorded many times. The CDR3 reads CASSLGWGSGQETQYF. The DNA for the CDR3 is TGTGCCAGCAGTCTGGGTTGGGGCTCGGGGCAAGAGACCCAGTACTTC. The chain has TRBV5-6 and TRBJ2-5, with D possibly called TRBD1 or TRBD2 (5 bases each). Germline V lookup: CDR1 SGHDT, CDR2 YYEEEE. Trimming stripped 5 bases from V and 2 bases from J, with 19 bases between. The CDR3 length is 16 residues.

V is TRBV6-2 or TRBV6-3 and J is TRBJ1-5, with D hard to call. With 8 bases removed from V and 0 bases from J, the gap between germline ends came to 11 bases. CDR3 length: 14 residues. Looked up from germline, CDR1 is MNHEY and CDR2 is SVGEGT. CDR3 sequence reads: CASQVSHSNQPQHF. The CDR3 DNA follows: TGTGCCAGCCAGGTGTCACATAGCAATCAGCCCCAGCATTTT.

This clonotype has only a few counts. The rearrangement joins TRBV7-9 to TRBJ2-1; D is unclear. The V gene's germline CDR1 is SEHNR and CDR2 FQNEAQ (reference sequence). This CDR3 spans 14 amino acids. V shed 5 bases and J shed 7 bases, with 15 bases lying between them. This CDR3 reads CASSLWGSVNEQFF. The CDR3 DNA reads TGTGCCAGCAGCCTATGGGGTTCGGTTAATGAGCAGTTCTTC.

This clonotype was counted between two and nine times. This rearrangement joins TRBV10-3 to TRBJ2-1, with D perhaps TRBD2 (6 bases). Germline lookup yields CDR1 ENHRY and CDR2 SYGVKD. The CDR3 has 12 amino acids. Trimming removed 4 bases at V and 9 bases at J, with 10 bases between. Written as DNA, the CDR3 is TGTGCCATCAGTGGACTAGAGCCTGAGCAGTTCTTC. Its translation is CAISGLEPEQFF.

The V gene is TRBV6-5, the J gene TRBJ2-5, with 10 nucleotides matching TRBD1. Germline-derived CDR1 and CDR2 are MNHEY and SVGAGI. J gave up 3 bases and V 4 bases, and 17 bases lay outside the gene matches. The CDR3 runs to 19 residues. CDR3 coding DNA: TGTGCCAGCAGTTGCGCCTGGGACAGGGGTTCTTCATTGGAAGAGACCCAGTACTTC. Amino acids: CASSCAWDRGSSLEETQYF.

This clonotype was observed many times. This sequence joins TRBV7-9 and TRBJ2-3, with TRBD2 matching over 9 bases. The CDR3 totals 16 residues. CDR1 and CDR2 from the germline V gene are SEHNR and FQNEAQ (reference sequence). Trimming took 5 bases from V and 4 from J; bases not matched to a gene: 10. The CDR3 bases are TGTGCCAGCAGCACAAATAGCGGGAGCGGGTCAGATACGCAGTATTTT. Translating gives CASSTNSGSGSDTQYF.

This chain joins TRBV20-1 and TRBJ2-7; 9 nucleotides line up with TRBD1. Germline loops: CDR1 DFQATT, CDR2 SNEGSKA (reference sequence). The ends lost 5 bases at V and 6 bases at J; junction bases unmatched: 5. This CDR3 region has 12 residues. CDR3 coding DNA: TGCAGTGCTGGACAGGGGCTGGCCGAGCAGTACTTC. It is translated as CSAGQGLAEQYF.

The gene calls are TRBV29-1 and TRBJ2-3, with D hard to call. Germline-derived CDR1 and CDR2 are SQVTM and ANQGSEA. The CDR3 is 13 residues long. The V end lost 0 bases, the J end lost 14 bases, and 18 bases lay between the germline ends. CDR3 DNA sequence: TGCAGCGTTGAAGAACAAGATACATATGTTTCGTATTTT. Translated, it gives CSVEEQDTYVSYF.

This clonotype was seen ten or more times. CDR3 DNA sequence: TGTGCCAGCAGTCTATCGACTGACTACGAGCAGTACTTC. Protein product: CASSLSTDYEQYF. The gene calls are TRBV12-3 or TRBV12-4 and TRBJ2-7; D is unclear. This CDR3 has 13 amino acids. Deletions cut 5 bases from V and 3 bases from J, with 11 bases between.

This clonotype has ten or more counts. The chain carries TRBV12-3 or TRBV12-4 and TRBJ2-3; 12 bases map to TRBD2. V was pared by 6 bases and J by 0 bases, with 4 bases of the junction left unmatched. The CDR3 loop spans 16 amino acids. Here the CDR3 reads CASRTGTSGSTDTQYF. In nucleotides, the CDR3 is TGTGCCAGCAGGACGGGGACTAGCGGGAGCACAGATACGCAGTATTTT.

This clonotype showed up many times. The rearrangement links TRBV20-1 to TRBJ1-2, with a weak D call TRBD1 (5 bases). CDR1 DFQATT and CDR2 SNEGSKA come from the germline V gene (reference sequence). V was trimmed by 0 bases and J by 4 bases, leaving 18 bases between them. The CDR3 is 16 amino acids. CDR3 DNA: TGCAGTGCTAGAGATAAGTTCGCGGGGCCCACCTATGGCTACACCTTC. It translates to CSARDKFAGPTYGYTF.